The 4 T cell receptor beta chains listed next were all sequenced from one sample in a study of T-cell reconstitution after alpha-beta-depleted transplantation in children. TCRbeta library preparation incorporated unique molecular identifiers. TCRdb ran MiXCR on the PCR reads and lists one entry per CDR3 protein. The sample records hundreds of thousands of distinct CDR3 sequences, 10% to 15% being singletons. The sample here was PBMCs, mostly from graft donor cells, taken 360 days after TCRalphabeta/CD19-depleted stem cell transplant. Receptor source: a male patient younger than 18 who had a stem cell transplant for acute myeloid leukemia, so the T cells may come from the graft donor.

The chain combines TRBV29-1 with TRBJ2-2; D may be TRBD2 (7 bases). This CDR3 is built from 16 residues. V shed 4 bases and J shed 2 bases, with 17 bases lying between them. Germline CDR1 and CDR2: SQVTM and ANQGSEA. CDR3 region: CSVVAGEGLNTGELFF. The CDR3 bases are TGCAGCGTTGTGGCAGGGGAGGGGTTAAACACCGGGGAGCTGTTTTTT.

This clonotype was seen repeatedly, ten times or more. The V and J genes are TRBV9 and TRBJ2-3, with TRBD2 identical over 7 bases. Germline V gene lookup returns CDR1 SGDLS and CDR2 YYNGEE. There are 12 residues in the CDR3. V trimming: 3 bases; J trimming: 7 bases; junction bases outside the gene matches: 2. CDR3 nucleotide sequence: TGTGCCAGCAGCGCGGGGGGTTATACGCAGTATTTT. Its translation is CASSAGGYTQYF.

This clonotype was counted ten times or more. This chain links TRBV7-3 with TRBJ2-1; TRBD2 is a possible D gene (5 bases). V was pared by 5 bases and J by 9 bases, with 14 bases between. This CDR3 comprises 13 residues. Germline V gives CDR1 SGHTA, CDR2 FQGTGA. This CDR3 reads CASSPIASREQFF. The CDR3 region has the DNA TGTGCCAGCAGCCCCATAGCGTCTCGTGAGCAGTTCTTC. The variable domain in full, with the rest retrieved from reference TRBV7-3 and TRBJ2-1, is GAGVSQTPSNKVTEKGKYVELRCDPISGHTALYWYRQSLGQGPEFLIYFQGTGAADDSGLPNDRFFAVRPEGSVSTLKIQRTERGDSAVYLCASSPIASREQFFGPGTRLTVL.

V usage is TRBV27 and J usage is TRBJ2-1, with 11 positions matching TRBD2. CDR3 length equals 14 residues. The V gene's germline CDR1 is MNHEY and CDR2 SMNVEV (reference sequence). J lost 9 bases, V lost 6 bases, and 7 bases had no gene match. The CDR3: CASRSGLADSEQFF. CDR3 bases: TGTGCCAGCAGATCGGGACTAGCGGATAGTGAGCAGTTCTTC.